A selection of T cell receptor beta chains follows, all from one sample in a study of shared clonotypes between healthy human individuals. Sequencing was performed with immunoSEQ multiplex PCR; in TCRdb, only in-frame clones are kept and a portion is missing. The sample holds fewer than 500,000 clones; 60% to 80% are singletons and the top ten take around 12%. Source material: PBMCs. The receptors come from a woman aged 40 to 50 in good health. Some clones in this sample may be carry-over from other donors' samples. The CDR3 runs from the conserved cysteine through the conserved F or W. Each record gives: clone size, J gene, D gene, V gene, CDR3 DNA, CDR3 protein. D genes are given only for firm matches. Clone sizes are given selectively: once, few, many, or a class where the clone is expanded.

clone_size: .
j_call: TRBJ2-2
d_call: .
v_call: TRBV15
cdr3_nt: TGTGCCACCAGCAGAGATCGCACCGGGGAGCTGTTTTTT
cdr3_aa: CATSRDRTGELFF

clone_size: .
j_call: TRBJ1-2
d_call: .
v_call: TRBV28
cdr3_nt: TGTGCCAGCAGGACCGGGCCCCCAACCGGATATTATGGCTACACCTTC
cdr3_aa: CASRTGPPTGYYGYTF

clone_size: few
j_call: TRBJ1-1
d_call: TRBD1
v_call: TRBV5-6
cdr3_nt: TGTGCCAGCAGCGCGACAGGGGGCACTGAAGCTTTCTTT
cdr3_aa: CASSATGGTEAFF

clone_size: .
j_call: TRBJ2-3
d_call: TRBD2
v_call: TRBV6-5
cdr3_nt: TGTGCCAGCACCCAAGCGGGAGGCACAGATACGCAGTATTTT
cdr3_aa: CASTQAGGTDTQYF

clone_size: once
j_call: TRBJ2-7
d_call: TRBD2
v_call: TRBV7-2
cdr3_nt: TGTGCCAGCAGCGAGGGACTAGCGCGCTACGAGCAGTACTTC
cdr3_aa: CASSEGLARYEQYF

clone_size: .
j_call: TRBJ1-2
d_call: TRBD1
v_call: TRBV7-2
cdr3_nt: TGTGCCAGCAGCTTGTATTTGGTGACAGGGGGCTACACCTTC
cdr3_aa: CASSLYLVTGGYTF

clone_size: .
j_call: TRBJ2-7
d_call: TRBD2
v_call: TRBV6-6
cdr3_nt: TGTGCCACCACCACGACTAGCGGGGATTCCTACGAGCAGTACTTC
cdr3_aa: CATTTTSGDSYEQYF

clone_size: .
j_call: TRBJ1-2
d_call: TRBD1
v_call: TRBV5-5
cdr3_nt: TGTGCCAGCAGCGGGCTGGACAGGCAGTTTTATGATGGCTACACCTTC
cdr3_aa: CASSGLDRQFYDGYTF

clone_size: once
j_call: TRBJ2-7
d_call: .
v_call: TRBV7-2
cdr3_nt: TGTGCCAGCAGCTCCCATGGTGGACACCGATACGAGCAGTACTTC
cdr3_aa: CASSSHGGHRYEQYF

clone_size: .
j_call: TRBJ2-2
d_call: .
v_call: TRBV18
cdr3_nt: TGTGCCAGCTCACCACAAGGGGGAGCCGCCGGGGAGCTGTTTTTT
cdr3_aa: CASSPQGGAAGELFF

clone_size: .
j_call: TRBJ2-6
d_call: .
v_call: TRBV6-4
cdr3_nt: TGTGCCAGCAGTGACTCACCGGGGGTCGGGGCCAACGTCCTGACTTTC
cdr3_aa: CASSDSPGVGANVLTF

clone_size: .
j_call: TRBJ2-1
d_call: TRBD2
v_call: TRBV15
cdr3_nt: TGTGCCACCAGCAGGGGGGGTGGACTAGCGGGAGGCAATGAGCAGTTCTTC
cdr3_aa: CATSRGGGLAGGNEQFF

clone_size: .
j_call: TRBJ1-1
d_call: .
v_call: TRBV5-4
cdr3_nt: TGTGCCAGCAGCTTGAGCAGCACAAACGCTGAAGCTTTCTTT
cdr3_aa: CASSLSSTNAEAFF

clone_size: .
j_call: TRBJ2-2
d_call: .
v_call: TRBV2
cdr3_nt: TGTGCCAGCAGGCCCCAAAACACCGGGGAGCTGTTTTTT
cdr3_aa: CASRPQNTGELFF

clone_size: few
j_call: TRBJ2-7
d_call: .
v_call: TRBV7-2
cdr3_nt: TGTGCCAGCAGCTTAGCACCGGGGTACGACGAGCAGTACTTC
cdr3_aa: CASSLAPGYDEQYF

clone_size: .
j_call: TRBJ2-1
d_call: .
v_call: TRBV6-6
cdr3_nt: TGTGCCAGCAGCCAGCTCGGATATGAGCAGTTCTTC
cdr3_aa: CASSQLGYEQFF

clone_size: .
j_call: TRBJ2-3
d_call: .
v_call: TRBV7-2
cdr3_nt: TGTGCCAGCAGCGCCCATGCCCTAGCGTCTAGCACAGATACGCAGTATTTT
cdr3_aa: CASSAHALASSTDTQYF

clone_size: .
j_call: TRBJ2-7
d_call: TRBD1
v_call: TRBV28
cdr3_nt: TGTGCCAGCAGTCATGGAGGGACAGGGACCTACGAGCAGTACTTC
cdr3_aa: CASSHGGTGTYEQYF

clone_size: .
j_call: TRBJ2-1
d_call: .
v_call: TRBV7-7
cdr3_nt: TGTGCCAGCAGCTTAAGGGATGCTGAGCAGTTCTTC
cdr3_aa: CASSLRDAEQFF

clone_size: .
j_call: TRBJ2-1
d_call: .
v_call: TRBV7-2
cdr3_nt: TGTGCCAGCAGCTTAGATCCCTCGGGTGGTGAGCAGTTCTTC
cdr3_aa: CASSLDPSGGEQFF

clone_size: .
j_call: TRBJ2-7
d_call: .
v_call: TRBV11-3
cdr3_nt: TGTGCCAGCAGCACCCAGGGGGGTTCCGAGCAGTACTTC
cdr3_aa: CASSTQGGSEQYF

clone_size: .
j_call: TRBJ1-3
d_call: .
v_call: TRBV11-2
cdr3_nt: TGTGCCAGCAGCTTAGCGGGGGGAGGCTTCGGAAACACCATATATTTT
cdr3_aa: CASSLAGGGFGNTIYF

clone_size: few
j_call: TRBJ2-7
d_call: TRBD2
v_call: TRBV7-9
cdr3_nt: TGTGCCAGCAGCCGACTAGCGGATAACTCCTACGAGCAGTACTTC
cdr3_aa: CASSRLADNSYEQYF

clone_size: .
j_call: TRBJ1-1
d_call: .
v_call: TRBV7-9
cdr3_nt: TGTGCCAGCAGCTTACGAGTTGGGACTACGGGTTTCGCTGAAGCTTTCTTT
cdr3_aa: CASSLRVGTTGFAEAFF

clone_size: .
j_call: TRBJ2-2
d_call: TRBD1
v_call: TRBV7-9
cdr3_nt: TGTGCCAGCAGTTTCAGGGGGCGCGCCGGGGAGCTGTTTTTT
cdr3_aa: CASSFRGRAGELFF

clone_size: .
j_call: TRBJ2-5
d_call: TRBD2
v_call: TRBV5-8
cdr3_nt: TGTGCCAGCAGCCTAACGAATCCTGAAATGGCGGGACTAAACTTC
cdr3_aa: CASSLTNPEMAGLNF

clone_size: few
j_call: TRBJ2-4
d_call: TRBD2
v_call: TRBV18
cdr3_nt: TGTGCCAGCTCACCACCAGGACTAGCCCAAAACATTCAGTACTTC
cdr3_aa: CASSPPGLAQNIQYF

clone_size: .
j_call: TRBJ1-3
d_call: .
v_call: TRBV10-3
cdr3_nt: TGTGCCATCACCGGGGAACTCGGAAACACCATATATTTT
cdr3_aa: CAITGELGNTIYF

clone_size: .
j_call: TRBJ2-3
d_call: .
v_call: TRBV2
cdr3_nt: TGTGCCAGCAGTGAAGACACGCAGTATTTT
cdr3_aa: CASSEDTQYF

clone_size: .
j_call: TRBJ2-1
d_call: .
v_call: TRBV27
cdr3_nt: TGTGCCAGCAGTTTATTACGGGGGTCCTACAATGAGCAGTTCTTC
cdr3_aa: CASSLLRGSYNEQFF

clone_size: .
j_call: TRBJ1-4
d_call: .
v_call: TRBV2
cdr3_nt: TGTGCCAGCAGTGAGTTTGAAAAACTGTTTTTT
cdr3_aa: CASSEFEKLFF

clone_size: .
j_call: TRBJ1-5
d_call: .
v_call: TRBV28
cdr3_nt: TGTGCCAGCAGTTTAAACAGCTTCTATAGCAATCAGCCCCAGCATTTT
cdr3_aa: CASSLNSFYSNQPQHF

clone_size: .
j_call: TRBJ2-3
d_call: .
v_call: TRBV30
cdr3_nt: TGTGCCTGGAGTGTACAGTTAGGAGGCGATACGCAGTATTTT
cdr3_aa: CAWSVQLGGDTQYF

clone_size: .
j_call: TRBJ2-7
d_call: .
v_call: TRBV7-6
cdr3_nt: TGTGCCAGCAGCTTGGGGAGCGAATCCGAGCAGTACTTC
cdr3_aa: CASSLGSESEQYF

clone_size: .
j_call: TRBJ2-1
d_call: .
v_call: TRBV9
cdr3_nt: TGTGCCAGCAGCGTAGGGGGGAGTAGCCATGAGCAGTTCTTC
cdr3_aa: CASSVGGSSHEQFF

clone_size: .
j_call: TRBJ1-2
d_call: .
v_call: TRBV6-5
cdr3_nt: TGTGCCAGCAGTTACCACAGCCCTAACTATGGCTACACCTTC
cdr3_aa: CASSYHSPNYGYTF

clone_size: .
j_call: TRBJ2-7
d_call: .
v_call: TRBV27
cdr3_nt: TGTGCCAGCAGCCCAGTTGGGGGAACCTACGAGCAGTACTTC
cdr3_aa: CASSPVGGTYEQYF

clone_size: few
j_call: TRBJ2-3
d_call: .
v_call: TRBV11-2
cdr3_nt: TGTGCCAGCAGCTTAGAACCCGATAGCACAGATACGCAGTATTTT
cdr3_aa: CASSLEPDSTDTQYF

clone_size: .
j_call: TRBJ1-1
d_call: .
v_call: TRBV11-2
cdr3_nt: TGTGCCAGCAGCTTAAGGCAGAACACTGAAGCTTTCTTT
cdr3_aa: CASSLRQNTEAFF

clone_size: once
j_call: TRBJ1-5
d_call: .
v_call: TRBV28
cdr3_nt: TGTGCCAGCAGTCAAGGACAAACTGATCAGCCCCAGCATTTT
cdr3_aa: CASSQGQTDQPQHF

clone_size: .
j_call: TRBJ2-3
d_call: TRBD2
v_call: TRBV7-2
cdr3_nt: TGTGCCAGCAGCTCTATGGGACTAGCGGGAGTGGCTACGCAGTATTTT
cdr3_aa: CASSSMGLAGVATQYF

clone_size: .
j_call: TRBJ2-1
d_call: TRBD2
v_call: TRBV15
cdr3_nt: TGTGCCACCAGCAGAGCGGTTCTAGCGGAGATCTACAATGAGCAGTTCTTC
cdr3_aa: CATSRAVLAEIYNEQFF

clone_size: few
j_call: TRBJ2-4
d_call: .
v_call: TRBV13
cdr3_nt: TGTGCCAGCAGCTTATTTCAGGGCGCTAACATTCAGTACTTC
cdr3_aa: CASSLFQGANIQYF

clone_size: .
j_call: TRBJ1-1
d_call: .
v_call: TRBV2
cdr3_nt: TGTGCCAGCATCCGGGAGTTACCGAACACTGAAGCTTTCTTT
cdr3_aa: CASIRELPNTEAFF